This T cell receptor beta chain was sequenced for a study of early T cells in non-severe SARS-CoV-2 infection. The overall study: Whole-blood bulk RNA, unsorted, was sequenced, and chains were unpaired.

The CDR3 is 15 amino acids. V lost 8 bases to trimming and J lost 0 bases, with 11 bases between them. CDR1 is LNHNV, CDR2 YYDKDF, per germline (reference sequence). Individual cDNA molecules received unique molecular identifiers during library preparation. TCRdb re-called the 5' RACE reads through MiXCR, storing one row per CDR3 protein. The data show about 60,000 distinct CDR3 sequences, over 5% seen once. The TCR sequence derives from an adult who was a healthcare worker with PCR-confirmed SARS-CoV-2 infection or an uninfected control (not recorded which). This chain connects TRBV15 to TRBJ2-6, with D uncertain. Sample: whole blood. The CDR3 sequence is CATSDGYSGANVLTF. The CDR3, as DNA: TGTGCCACCTCAGACGGATACTCTGGGGCCAACGTCCTGACTTTC.